The 25 T cell receptor beta chains in this list originate from one sample, sequenced in a study of beta chain features in type 1 diabetes. Study conclusions and caveats: Moderate yet significant TCRB CDR3 shortening was seen in Type 1 diabetes patients in all four CD4+ subsets.

Every bit of the isolated RNA underwent reverse transcription, so sequencing read expressed TCRB transcripts. Using immunoSEQ multiplex PCR, the repertoire was profiled, and TCRdb retains in-frame clones only, with some absent. This sample yields over 55,000 clones, of which about 50% are seen a single time; 2% to 3% belongs to the top ten. Their antigens remain unidentified. Sequenced: Tregs from blood. The source of these receptors is a woman aged 40 to 50 with type 1 diabetes.

The rearrangement links TRBV9 to TRBJ2-2; maybe TRBD2 (6 bases). The CDR3 runs 13 residues. Trimming removed 4 bases from V and 7 bases from J, with 11 bases in between. CDR1 and CDR2 (germline): SGDLS, YYNGEE. The CDR3 DNA sequence: TGTGCCAGCAGCCCGGCGGGGTACGGGGAGCTGTTTTTT. Protein sequence: CASSPAGYGELFF.

The rearrangement uses TRBV7-8 and TRBJ2-7; D is unresolved. The CDR3 is 11 amino acids. Germline CDR1 is SGHVS and CDR2 is FQNEAQ. Trimming removed 5 bases from V and 7 bases from J, with 9 bases in between. CDR3 in DNA: TGTGCCAGCAGCCCCCGGTGGGAGCAGTACTTC. Translating gives CASSPRWEQYF.

This clone occurred a few times. The J gene is TRBJ2-6, the V gene TRBV5-6; D perhaps matches TRBD1 (6 bases). Germline V gene lookup returns CDR1 SGHDT and CDR2 YYEEEE. The V and J ends lost 2 bases and 2 bases respectively, with 11 bases between them. This CDR3 contains 16 residues. The CDR3 nucleotides read TGTGCCAGCAGCTTAGTTTACAGGGCTGGGGCCAACGTCCTGACTTTC. Protein product: CASSLVYRAGANVLTF. The full variable domain, in which reference TRBV5-6 and TRBJ2-6 provide the parts outside the CDR3, is DAGVTQSPTHLIKTRGQQVTLRCSPKSGHDTVSWYQQALGQGPQFIFQYYEEEERQRGNFPDRFSGHQFPNYSSELNVNALLLGDSALYLCASSLVYRAGANVLTFGAGSRLTVL.

This clone has just one count. The V gene is TRBV28, the J gene TRBJ1-2, with no clear D. V was pared by 2 bases and J by 6 bases, with 7 bases between. Germline values: CDR1 MDHEN, CDR2 SYDVKM. CDR3 length: 12 amino acids. The CDR3 nucleotides are TGTGCCAGCAGTTTAAGTACAGATGGCTACACCTTC. It codes for CASSLSTDGYTF.

This chain links TRBV30 with TRBJ1-6, with D possibly TRBD1 on 5 matching bases. The CDR3 contains 13 residues. V was cut by 4 bases and J by 9 bases, with 13 bases left in between. The germline V gene encodes CDR1 GTSNPN and CDR2 SVGIG (reference sequence). The CDR3 DNA reads TGTGCCTGGATGGGGGGGAGGGGTTCACCCCTCCACTTT. Amino acids: CAWMGGRGSPLHF.

The CDR3 DNA reads as TGTGCCAGTAGTATTTTTTCAGGGTCAAGCTCCTACAATGAGCAGTTCTTC. Protein: CASSIFSGSSSYNEQFF. The genes are TRBV19 and TRBJ2-1, with D possibly being TRBD1 (5 bases). This CDR3 is built from 17 residues. Germline assignment: CDR1 LNHDA and CDR2 SQIVND (reference sequence). Trimming pared 3 bases from V and 0 bases from J, leaving 15 bases between.

The chain has TRBV7-2 and TRBJ2-2; D not resolved. The V gene's germline CDR1 is SGHTA and CDR2 FQGNSA. The CDR3 has 12 residues. The V and J ends lost 5 bases and 8 bases respectively, with 9 bases between them. CDR3 bases: TGTGCCAGCAGCGTTATTTTTGGGGAGCTGTTTTTT. Its protein is CASSVIFGELFF.

The chain combines TRBV28 with TRBJ2-6; 8 bases line up with TRBD1. Germline V CDR1 and CDR2: MDHEN, SYDVKM. The CDR3 is 18 residues long. Trimming removed 2 bases from V and 4 bases from J; junction bases left unmatched: 10. CDR3 nucleotides: TGTGCCAGCAGTTTAAGAAGGACAGGGAGGTACGGGGCCAACGTCCTGACTTTC. Protein: CASSLRRTGRYGANVLTF.

This rearrangement joins TRBV19 to TRBJ2-3; TRBD2 might be the D (6 bases). Per the germline V gene, CDR1 is LNHDA and CDR2 is SQIVND (reference sequence). The CDR3 extends over 14 amino acids. Trimming took off 3 bases at V and 6 bases at J, with 13 bases between the two ends. CDR3 nucleotides: TGTGCCAGTAGTATTAAGGCGGGAACCGATACGCAGTATTTT. Its protein product is CASSIKAGTDTQYF.

The rearrangement links TRBV2 to TRBJ2-1; no definite D call. V shed 3 bases and J shed 10 bases, with 7 bases lying between them. This CDR3 spans 11 amino acids. Per the germline V gene, CDR1 is SNHLY and CDR2 is FYNNEI. The CDR3 protein is CASSERGEQFF. CDR3 DNA: TGTGCCAGCAGTGAGAGAGGAGAGCAGTTCTTC.

The chain recombines TRBV29-1 with TRBJ2-3; 7 bases map to TRBD1. Germline V gene data show CDR1 as SQVTM and CDR2 as ANQGSEA. This CDR3 is 14 amino acids long. J was trimmed by 3 bases and V by 6 bases; bases with no gene match: 9. The CDR3 nucleotides are TGCAGCGTCGCAGGGGGACATACTACAGATACGCAGTATTTT. This encodes CSVAGGHTTDTQYF.

The rearrangement uses TRBV2 and TRBJ2-5, with 10 positions matching TRBD1. Germline V gene sequence: CDR1 SNHLY, CDR2 FYNNEI. This CDR3 comprises 15 residues. V lost 5 bases to trimming and J lost 5 bases; unmatched junction nucleotides: 8. CDR3 DNA sequence: TGTGCCAGCAGTAGAGAGACAGGGGGCATCGAGACCCAGTACTTC. This translates into CASSRETGGIETQYF.

This clone showed up just a few times. This rearrangement joins TRBV4-3 to TRBJ1-5; 9 nucleotides line up with TRBD1. CDR3 size: 14 residues. Trimming at V came to 4 bases and at J to 5 bases, leaving 3 bases not matched to a gene. Per the germline V gene, CDR1 is LGHNA and CDR2 is YSLEER. The CDR3 loop reads CASSLWTGDQPQHF. CDR3 coding DNA: TGCGCCAGCAGCCTTTGGACAGGGGATCAGCCCCAGCATTTT.

This clone was found a few times. This chain uses TRBV28 with TRBJ2-2; a possible D gene is TRBD1 (7 bases). Trimming pared 9 bases from V and 0 bases from J, leaving 11 bases between. This CDR3 region has 14 residues. Germline CDR1 MDHEN, CDR2 SYDVKM. The CDR3 here is CASQGGSNTGELFF. The CDR3 DNA reads TGTGCCAGTCAGGGGGGTTCGAACACCGGGGAGCTGTTTTTT.

This clone was picked up one time. The V and J genes are TRBV7-6 and TRBJ2-3; 8 bases are shared with TRBD1. The germline CDR1 and CDR2 sequences are SGHVS and FNYEAQ. With V trimmed by 4 bases and J by 4 bases, 10 bases remained unmatched. The CDR3 loop spans 16 amino acids. The CDR3 sequence is CASSSSPDRAADTQYF. Here the CDR3 DNA reads TGTGCCAGCAGCTCGTCCCCGGACAGGGCGGCAGATACGCAGTATTTT.

Concerning this clone: This may arise from a read error, as a much more abundant clone is one base away. The chain is built from TRBV5-4 and TRBJ2-5; 11 bases fit TRBD1. This CDR3 spans 15 amino acids. The germline gives CDR1 SGHNT, CDR2 YYREEE (reference sequence). CDR3 in amino acids: CAGSRGQGASKTQYF. Here the CDR3 DNA reads TGTGCCGGCAGCCGAGGACAGGGGGCATCGAAGACCCAGTACTTC. Based on the CDR3 plus reference TRBV5-4 and TRBJ2-5, the full variable domain is ETGVTQSPTHLIKTRGQQVTLRCSSQSGHNTVSWYQQALGQGPQFIFQYYREEENGRGNFPPRFSGLQFPNYSSELNVNALELDDSALYLCAGSRGQGASKTQYFGPGTRLLVL.

This sequence joins TRBV2 and TRBJ1-2; D is possibly TRBD1 (5 bases). Germline values: CDR1 SNHLY, CDR2 FYNNEI. The CDR3 loop spans 14 amino acids. Deletions cut 3 bases from V and 4 bases from J, with 12 bases between. The CDR3 loop is CASSDWQGIYGYTF. CDR3 coding DNA: TGTGCCAGCAGTGACTGGCAGGGAATCTATGGCTACACCTTC.

The chain links TRBV9 to TRBJ2-1, with TRBD2 identical over 9 bases. Germline CDR1 and CDR2: SGDLS and YYNGEE. This CDR3 has 17 residues. The V and J ends lost 0 bases and 2 bases, in that order; junction bases with no gene match: 6. This CDR3 is CASSVAPAGGTYNEQFF. The CDR3 DNA reads as TGTGCCAGCAGCGTAGCGCCAGCGGGGGGAACCTACAATGAGCAGTTCTTC.

The V and J genes are TRBV4-1 and TRBJ2-1; possible D gene TRBD1, 6 bases. CDR1 is MGHRA and CDR2 is YSYEKL in the germline V gene. This CDR3 is built from 14 residues. V was cut by 0 bases and J by 14 bases, with 17 bases left in between. The CDR3: CASSQDWTTGMEFF. In nucleotides, the CDR3 is TGCGCCAGCAGCCAAGATTGGACGACAGGTATGGAGTTCTTC.

The chain employs TRBV20-1 and TRBJ2-5; D possibly corresponds to TRBD1 (5 bases). CDR3 size: 11 residues. Germline V lookup: CDR1 DFQATT, CDR2 SNEGSKA (reference sequence). The DNA for the CDR3 is TGCTCCGAAGGCAGGGCAGAGACCCAGTACTTC. Translated, it gives CSEGRAETQYF.

The rearrangement links TRBV23-1 to TRBJ2-5; D possibly corresponds to TRBD2 (5 bases). TRBV23-1 is an ORF for which the function is uncertain. CDR3 length: 15 residues. The ends were cut back, 4 bases at V and 7 bases at J, with 19 bases in the middle. CDR3 bases: TGCGCCAGCAGTCCCCGGGATGGCCCCCCAGCGACCCAGTACTTC. It is translated as CASSPRDGPPATQYF.

The table lists this clone with a few counts. The chain employs TRBV30 and TRBJ2-7, with a tentative D call TRBD2 (6 bases). The CDR3 sequence is 16 residues long. Trimming shortened V by 4 bases and J by 1 base, and 20 bases separated the two germline ends. From germline, CDR1 is GTSNPN and CDR2 SVGIG (reference sequence). The CDR3 nucleotides read TGTGCCTGGACCCACCCCGCAGCGGGTCCATCCTACGAGCAGTACTTC. This sequence encodes CAWTHPAAGPSYEQYF.

The rearrangement uses TRBV7-2 and TRBJ1-2, with D unclear. V dropped 5 bases and J dropped 4 bases, with 14 bases sitting between them. CDR3 length: 14 residues. Germline values: CDR1 SGHTA, CDR2 FQGNSA. This CDR3 is CASSPSGEFYGYTF. DNA of the CDR3: TGTGCCAGCAGCCCCTCCGGGGAGTTCTATGGCTACACCTTC.

This chain uses TRBV27 with TRBJ1-2; 8 bases map to TRBD1. The J segment lost 8 bases and the V segment lost 5 bases, leaving 4 bases of the junction unmatched. Germline-derived CDR1 and CDR2 are MNHEY and SMNVEV (reference sequence). The CDR3 is 12 amino acids. The CDR3 coding sequence is TGTGCCAGCAGTACAGGACAGGGAGGCTACACCTTC. Amino acid sequence: CASSTGQGGYTF.

The chain is built from TRBV29-1 and TRBJ2-7; 8 positions match TRBD1. J was trimmed by 2 bases and V by 7 bases; bases with no gene match: 10. This CDR3 region has 14 residues. Germline assignment: CDR1 SQVTM and CDR2 ANQGSEA. CDR3 region: CSAYSGTGTYEQYF. The CDR3 DNA reads TGCAGCGCCTATTCCGGGACAGGAACCTACGAGCAGTACTTC.